This T cell receptor beta chain was recovered during a study of blood T cell repertoires in COVID-19. Study overall: In each case, the material was cDNA or gDNA derived from T cells, B-cell-depleted T cells, or PBMCs.

In the authors' methods: Estimation of nucleated cell counts relied on the amplification of reference gene primers. Sequencing was performed with immunoSEQ multiplex PCR; in TCRdb, only in-frame clones are kept and a portion is missing. The V and J calls and clone size were taken over from that table, and D and trimming were inferred from the DNA. This table has more than 250,000 clones, more than 85% appearing once. The CDR3 consists of 17 residues. The V and J ends lost 3 bases and 0 bases, in that order; junction bases with no gene match: 5. From germline, CDR1 is MDHEN and CDR2 SYDVKM. Clinical history reported by participants formed the basis on which cohorts were assigned.

The rearrangement joins TRBV28 to TRBJ2-1; TRBD2 matches 10 bases. Sequencing input: PBMCs or T cells enriched from blood (not recorded which). This sequence originates from a woman aged 25 to 45 who had recovered from COVID-19. The CDR3: CASSLRTSGTSYNEQFF. The DNA of the CDR3 is TGTGCCAGCAGTTTGAGAACTAGCGGGACCTCCTACAATGAGCAGTTCTTC.